Listed here are 26 T cell receptor beta chains from one sample, sequenced in a study of CD8 T cells in Susac syndrome. A quantity of about 0.5 to 1 ug RNA underwent reverse transcription using random hexamers. TCRdb processed the immunoSEQ multiplex PCR reads anew with MiXCR; each CDR3 protein has one entry. This sample carries more than 65,000 distinct CDR3 sequences, approximately 95% of them seen once, and the ten largest clones take approximately 0.48%. Sequencing was carried out using CD8+ T cells from PBMCs. The origin of the receptors is a human donor with Susac syndrome.

This clonotype was picked up one time. The V call is TRBV6-2 or TRBV6-3, the J call TRBJ1-5; perhaps TRBD1 as D (5 bases). The CDR3 contains 16 residues. V gave up 4 bases and J gave up 8 bases, with 21 bases separating them. CDR1 and CDR2 from the germline V gene are MNHEY and SVGEGT. CDR3 in DNA: TGTGCCAGCAGTTCGAGCCCTGACATCTTCAGGGAGCCCCAGCATTTT. This sequence encodes CASSSSPDIFREPQHF.

J is TRBJ2-7 and V is TRBV9; TRBD2 matches at 7 bases. The length of the CDR3 is 15 residues. The germline CDR1 and CDR2 sequences are SGDLS and YYNGEE. V was clipped by 0 bases and J by 4 bases; unmatched bases: 7. CDR3 sequence (DNA): TGTGCCAGCAGCGTAGGCGGCGGGAGTGTATACGAGCAGTACTTC. Encoded protein: CASSVGGGSVYEQYF.

V is TRBV9 and J is TRBJ2-2; TRBD1 might be the D (7 bases). Germline V gene sequence: CDR1 SGDLS, CDR2 YYNGEE. The CDR3 runs to 16 residues. Trimming took off 4 bases at V and 6 bases at J, with 19 bases between the two ends. The CDR3 protein is CASSPKRATGAGELFF. CDR3 nucleotides: TGTGCCAGCAGCCCGAAGCGGGCCACAGGGGCCGGGGAGCTGTTTTTT.

CDR3 sequence: CASSPEPGVTRVSYNEQFF. The CDR3, as DNA: TGTGCCAGCAGCCCCGAACCCGGGGTGACTAGAGTTTCCTACAATGAGCAGTTCTTC. The rearrangement joins TRBV9 to TRBJ2-1, with a weak D call TRBD2 (6 bases). This CDR3 region has 19 residues. V lost 4 bases and J 1 base, leaving 24 bases between the germline ends. Germline V gives CDR1 SGDLS, CDR2 YYNGEE. Based on the CDR3 plus reference TRBV9 and TRBJ2-1, the full variable domain is DSGVTQTPKHLITATGQRVTLRCSPRSGDLSVYWYQQSLDQGLQFLIQYYNGEERAKGNILERFSAQQFPDLHSELNLSSLELGDSALYFCASSPEPGVTRVSYNEQFFGPGTRLTVL.

This clonotype has just one count. The V and J genes are TRBV12-3 or TRBV12-4 and TRBJ1-1; D ambiguous. The CDR3 covers 12 residues. Trimming stripped 5 bases from V and 8 bases from J, with 12 bases between. The CDR3 reads CASSPGPLEAFF. The CDR3 region has the DNA TGTGCCAGCAGTCCCGGGCCCCTGGAAGCTTTCTTT.

The chain uses TRBV6-6 and TRBJ2-7, with D unclear. The V end lost 0 bases, the J end lost 2 bases, and 8 bases lay between the germline ends. Germline loops: CDR1 MNHNY, CDR2 SVGAGI (reference sequence). The CDR3 is made up of 14 amino acids. DNA for the CDR3: TGTGCCAGCAGTTACTCTGGCGGACCCTACGAGCAGTACTTC. It encodes CASSYSGGPYEQYF.

The V gene is TRBV13, the J gene TRBJ2-3; possible D gene TRBD1, 6 bases. V lost 0 bases, J lost 4 bases, and 8 bases lay in between. Germline lookup yields CDR1 PRHDT and CDR2 FYEKMQ (reference sequence). The CDR3 is 14 residues long. The CDR3 region has the DNA TGTGCCAGCAGCTTAGGACAGGGCTCAGATACGCAGTATTTT. Translation gives CASSLGQGSDTQYF.

CDR3 in DNA: TGTGCCAGCAGCTCCCCTTTCACAGATACGCAGTATTTT. Translated: CASSSPFTDTQYF. The chain uses TRBV6-6 and TRBJ2-3; D not certain. The ends were cut back, 6 bases at V and 2 bases at J, with 9 bases in the middle. The CDR3 has 13 residues. Germline CDR1 reads MNHNY; CDR2 reads SVGAGI (reference sequence).

The J gene is TRBJ2-1, the V gene TRBV7-8; D is unresolved. V lost 3 bases and J lost 5, with 14 bases in between. This CDR3 contains 15 residues. Germline V lookup: CDR1 SGHVS, CDR2 FQNEAQ. CDR3 coding DNA: TGTGCCAGCAGCTTCGCCAACGGGCTTGACAATGAGCAGTTCTTC. Translation gives CASSFANGLDNEQFF.

V and J are TRBV3-1 and TRBJ1-5; 7 nucleotides line up with TRBD1. This CDR3 has 16 residues. Germline V gene data show CDR1 as LGHDT and CDR2 as YNNKEL (reference sequence). V trimming: 4 bases; J trimming: 0 bases; junction bases outside the gene matches: 6. The CDR3 reads CASSPGTANSNQPQHF. Written as DNA, the CDR3 is TGTGCCAGCAGCCCAGGGACAGCCAATAGCAATCAGCCCCAGCATTTT.

The J gene is TRBJ2-4, the V gene TRBV9; no definite D call. The CDR3 runs 14 residues. Germline V CDR1 and CDR2: SGDLS, YYNGEE. Trimming removed 1 base from V and 9 bases from J, with 14 bases in between. The chain's CDR3 is CASSVPRLSSIQYF. In nucleotides, the CDR3 is TGTGCCAGCAGCGTACCGCGATTATCCAGCATTCAGTACTTC.

CDR3 DNA sequence: TGCGCCAGCAGCCTGGGACAGATAGCCGGGGAGCTGTTTTTT. Residues: CASSLGQIAGELFF. V is TRBV5-1 and J is TRBJ2-2; 7 nucleotides agree with TRBD1. From germline, CDR1 is SGHRS and CDR2 YFSETQ. V trimming: 4 bases; J trimming: 6 bases; junction bases outside the gene matches: 6. This CDR3 comprises 14 residues.

This chain uses TRBV5-4 with TRBJ2-5, with D possibly TRBD1 on 6 matching bases. CDR3 length: 14 amino acids. Trimming left V 2 bases short and J 5 bases short, with 13 bases between. Germline values: CDR1 SGHNT, CDR2 YYREEE (reference sequence). The DNA for the CDR3 is TGTGCCAGCAGCTTCAGGGGCGCTGTGGAGACCCAGTACTTC. Translated: CASSFRGAVETQYF.

The chain uses TRBV12-3 or TRBV12-4 and TRBJ2-2; D is undetermined. V lost 3 bases to trimming and J lost 9 bases, with 5 bases between them. This CDR3 contains 11 residues. CDR3 bases: TGTGCCAGCAGTTTTCAGAGGGAGCTGTTTTTT. It is translated as CASSFQRELFF.

V usage is TRBV9 and J usage is TRBJ1-3, with D hard to call. V shed 0 bases and J shed 0 bases, with 7 bases lying between them. The CDR3 totals 15 residues. Germline CDR1 reads SGDLS; CDR2 reads YYNGEE. CDR3 in DNA: TGTGCCAGCAGCGTAGGTCAGAGCTCTGGAAACACCATATATTTT. Its translation: CASSVGQSSGNTIYF.

This chain connects TRBV11-2 to TRBJ2-3, with D perhaps TRBD2 (6 bases). Germline V gene data show CDR1 as SGHAT and CDR2 as FQNNGV. CDR3 length equals 13 residues. Trimming took off 4 bases at V and 4 bases at J, with 9 bases between the two ends. CDR3 sequence reads: CASSSTSSDTQYF. For the CDR3, the DNA is TGTGCCAGCAGCTCAACTAGCTCAGATACGCAGTATTTT.

The chain links TRBV27 to TRBJ2-3; D call uncertain. This CDR3 region has 14 residues. Per germline, CDR1 MNHEY and CDR2 SMNVEV (reference sequence). Trimming took off 2 bases at V and 2 bases at J, with 8 bases between the two ends. This CDR3 reads CASSLIPSTDTQYF. The CDR3 DNA is TGTGCCAGCAGTTTAATCCCTTCCACAGATACGCAGTATTTT.

As concerns this clonotype: The junction does not match germline at one end; this may be a read error. This chain joins TRBV29-1 and TRBJ2-5; D call uncertain. Germline CDR1 reads SQVTM; CDR2 reads ANQGSEA. CDR3 length equals 12 residues. The CDR3 DNA reads as TGCAGCGTAATCGCGGAGCAAGAGGCCCAGTACTTC. Protein sequence: CSVIAEQEAQYF.

This chain joins TRBV13 and TRBJ2-5; 8 bases are a match to TRBD1. Germline-derived CDR1 and CDR2 are PRHDT and FYEKMQ (reference sequence). The CDR3 consists of 15 residues. With V trimmed by 4 bases and J by 5 bases, 9 bases remained unmatched. The CDR3 coding sequence is TGTGCCAGCAGCTACCCAACAGGGGGTTTGGAGACCCAGTACTTC. As protein: CASSYPTGGLETQYF.

This clonotype has a handful of counts. V and J are TRBV28 and TRBJ2-7, with a weak D call TRBD1 (5 bases). V dropped 6 bases and J dropped 1 base, with 13 bases sitting between them. There are 14 residues in the CDR3. Germline CDR1 and CDR2: MDHEN and SYDVKM. In DNA form, the CDR3 reads TGTGCCAGCAGCTTTGGTACAGGTTCCTACGAGCAGTACTTC. It yields the protein CASSFGTGSYEQYF.

The chain is built from TRBV6-6 and TRBJ2-3, with unresolved D. Germline CDR1 MNHNY, CDR2 SVGAGI (reference sequence). The CDR3 covers 15 residues. V was clipped by 7 bases and J by 2 bases, with 16 bases between them. Written as DNA, the CDR3 is TGTGCCAGCACTCAGGAACCGGCGTCCACAGATACGCAGTATTTT. Translated, it gives CASTQEPASTDTQYF.

The CDR3 loop reads CASSPRNAGYTTSTDTQYF. DNA of the CDR3: TGTGCCAGCTCACCACGTAACGCAGGGTACACCACGAGCACAGATACGCAGTATTTT. The chain joins TRBV18 to TRBJ2-3; weak D call: TRBD1 (5 bases). The V end lost 1 base, the J end lost 0 bases, and 20 bases lay between the germline ends. This CDR3 region has 19 residues. The V gene's germline CDR1 is KGHSH and CDR2 LQKENI.

The V and J genes are TRBV25-1 and TRBJ1-1; D unresolved. The ends were cut back, 8 bases at V and 0 bases at J, with 4 bases in the middle. CDR1 and CDR2 (germline): MGHDK, SYGVNS. The CDR3 totals 11 residues. CDR3 sequence: CASGLNTEAFF. CDR3 sequence (DNA): TGTGCCAGCGGGCTGAACACTGAAGCTTTCTTT.

The CDR3, as DNA: TGCAGTGCTAGAGATAGCCGGCATCATCTAGCATTCGAGCAGTACTTC. Protein product: CSARDSRHHLAFEQYF. This rearrangement joins TRBV20-1 to TRBJ2-7, with D possibly being TRBD2 (5 bases). Trimming removed 0 bases at V and 6 bases at J, with 21 bases between. The V gene's germline CDR1 is DFQATT and CDR2 SNEGSKA (reference sequence). The CDR3 has 16 amino acids.

This chain's CDR3 is CSASPDGTINTEAFF. The CDR3 nucleotides are TGCAGTGCTAGCCCCGATGGGACTATCAACACTGAAGCTTTCTTT. The rearrangement uses TRBV20-1 and TRBJ1-1; D perhaps matches TRBD1 (5 bases). Germline values: CDR1 DFQATT, CDR2 SNEGSKA (reference sequence). V was shortened by 3 bases and J by 2 bases, with 16 bases between the two germline ends. The CDR3 extends over 15 amino acids.

V and J are TRBV12-3 or TRBV12-4 and TRBJ2-5, with TRBD2 matching over 7 bases. This CDR3 contains 15 residues. Losses at the gene ends were 3 bases for V and 2 bases for J; bases not matched to a gene: 6. CDR3 protein: CASSFPLAEQETQYF. In DNA form, the CDR3 reads TGTGCCAGCAGTTTTCCGCTAGCGGAACAAGAGACCCAGTACTTC.